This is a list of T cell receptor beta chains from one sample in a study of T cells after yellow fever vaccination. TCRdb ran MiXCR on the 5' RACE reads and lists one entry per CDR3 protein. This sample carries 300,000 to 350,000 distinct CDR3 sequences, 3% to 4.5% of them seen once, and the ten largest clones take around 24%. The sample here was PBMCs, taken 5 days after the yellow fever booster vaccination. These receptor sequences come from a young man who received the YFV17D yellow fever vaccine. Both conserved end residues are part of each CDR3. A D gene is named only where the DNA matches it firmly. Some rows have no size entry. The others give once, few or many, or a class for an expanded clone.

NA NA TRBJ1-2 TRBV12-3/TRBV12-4 CASSLGASDGYTF TGTGCCAGCAGCCTGGGGGCGTCTGATGGCTACACCTTC
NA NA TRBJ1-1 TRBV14 CASSQDPRDTEAFF TGTGCCAGCAGCCAAGATCCTCGAGACACTGAAGCTTTCTTT
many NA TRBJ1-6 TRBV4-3 CASSQETGRSPLHF TGCGCCAGCAGCCAAGAGACAGGACGTTCACCCCTCCACTTT
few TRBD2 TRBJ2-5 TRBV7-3 CASSLNGGGAPETQYF TGTGCCAGCAGCTTAAATGGCGGGGGGGCTCCGGAGACCCAGTACTTC
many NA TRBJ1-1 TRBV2 CASSIMGGTEAFF TGTGCCAGCAGTATCATGGGGGGAACTGAAGCTTTCTTT
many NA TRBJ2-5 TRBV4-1 CASSHLESRRELETQYF TGCGCCAGCAGCCACCTCGAGTCGCGCAGGGAACTGGAGACCCAGTACTTC
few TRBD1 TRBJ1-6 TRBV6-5 CASSYMVQGANSPLHF TGTGCCAGCAGTTACATGGTACAGGGGGCAAATTCACCCCTCCACTTT
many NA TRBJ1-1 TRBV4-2 CASRRTVNTEAFF TGTGCCAGCAGACGAACGGTAAACACTGAAGCTTTCTTT
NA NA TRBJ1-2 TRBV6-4 CASSDPYRVNYGYTF TGTGCCAGCAGTGACCCGTACAGGGTGAACTATGGCTACACCTTC
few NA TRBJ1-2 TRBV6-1 CASSEAVGRVGYTF TGTGCCAGCAGTGAAGCCGTGGGAAGAGTTGGCTACACCTTC
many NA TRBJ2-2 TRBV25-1 CASSSWDKYTGELFF TGTGCCAGCAGTTCTTGGGACAAATACACCGGGGAGCTGTTTTTT
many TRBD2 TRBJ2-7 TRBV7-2 CASSPLSSGPYEQYF TGTGCCAGCAGTCCACTTTCTAGCGGCCCCTACGAGCAGTACTTC
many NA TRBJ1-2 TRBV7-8 CASSPRVGYGYTF TGTGCCAGCAGCCCCAGGGTCGGGTATGGCTACACCTTC
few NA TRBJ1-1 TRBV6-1 CASTQGRYAEAFF TGTGCCAGCACCCAGGGGAGGTACGCTGAAGCTTTCTTT
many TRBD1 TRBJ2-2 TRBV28 CASSPQGAGTGELFF TGTGCCAGCAGTCCTCAGGGGGCAGGCACCGGGGAGCTGTTTTTT
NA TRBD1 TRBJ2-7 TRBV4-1 CASSGRRYSGGDYEQYF TGCGCCAGCAGCGGCCGCCGTTACTCAGGGGGCGACTACGAGCAGTACTTC
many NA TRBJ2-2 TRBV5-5 CASTPQYTGELFF TGTGCCAGCACCCCTCAGTACACCGGGGAGCTGTTTTTT
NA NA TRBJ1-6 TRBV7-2 CASSILGGTDSPLHF TGTGCCAGCAGCATCCTCGGGGGGACGGATTCACCCCTCCACTTT
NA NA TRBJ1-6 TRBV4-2 CASSPPEQGINSPLHF TGTGCCAGCAGCCCCCCCGAGCAGGGGATTAATTCACCCCTCCACTTT
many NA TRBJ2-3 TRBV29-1 CSVEDRGRSTDTQYF TGCAGCGTTGAAGATCGTGGCAGGAGCACAGATACGCAGTATTTT
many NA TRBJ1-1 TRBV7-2 CASSLMRAEAFF TGTGCCAGCAGCCTTATGAGGGCGGAAGCTTTCTTT
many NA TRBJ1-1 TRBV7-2 CASSSSVVGPEAFF TGTGCCAGCAGCTCATCCGTGGTCGGGCCTGAAGCTTTCTTT
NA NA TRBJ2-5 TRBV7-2 CASSSSSETQYF TGTGCCAGCAGCTCAAGTTCAGAGACCCAGTACTTC
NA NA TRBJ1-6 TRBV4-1 CASSKGVFYNSPLHF TGCGCCAGCTCGAAGGGAGTTTTTTATAATTCACCCCTCCACTTT
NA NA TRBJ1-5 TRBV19 CASSTGPDRRPQHF TGTGCCAGTAGTACTGGCCCCGACAGGCGGCCCCAGCATTTT
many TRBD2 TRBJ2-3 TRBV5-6 CASSQSGGAVNTQYF TGTGCCAGCAGCCAGAGCGGGGGGGCCGTTAATACGCAGTATTTT
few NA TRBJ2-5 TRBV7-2 CASSLNLLGGGETQYF TGTGCCAGCAGCCTGAACCTTTTGGGGGGTGGAGAGACCCAGTACTTC
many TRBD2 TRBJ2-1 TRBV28 CASSFGGVYNEQFF TGTGCCAGCAGTTTCGGGGGGGTGTACAATGAGCAGTTCTTC
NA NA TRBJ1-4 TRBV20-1 CSAPTPGIDEKLFF TGCAGTGCACCTACCCCAGGGATTGATGAAAAACTGTTTTTT
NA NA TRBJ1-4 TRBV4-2 CASTPRETATNEKLFF TGTGCCAGCACCCCAAGGGAAACTGCAACTAATGAAAAACTGTTTTTT
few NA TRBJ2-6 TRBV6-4 CASSDVTAFEVNVLTF TGTGCCAGCAGTGACGTAACAGCCTTTGAGGTCAACGTCCTGACTTTC
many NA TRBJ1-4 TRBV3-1 CASSQAWGPNEKLFF TGTGCCAGCAGCCAAGCGTGGGGGCCTAATGAAAAACTGTTTTTT